This note documents a single T cell receptor beta chain sequence. The source of the sample is a study of blood T cell repertoires in COVID-19. As for the study in general: PBMCs, B-cell-depleted T cells, or T cells were the source of the cDNA or gDNA that made up the material.

This CDR3 is built from 14 residues. Germline V gene lookup returns CDR1 LNHNV and CDR2 YYDKDF (reference sequence). Trimming took 7 bases from V and 2 from J, leaving 14 bases between them. Here immunoSEQ multiplex PCR was the method, and the copy in TCRdb shows in-frame clones only, minus some. The sample holds under 130,000 clones, around 83% seen once. The source of this sequence is a woman of 80 years or more with acute or convalescent COVID-19. The chain links TRBV15 to TRBJ2-5; tentative D call: TRBD1 (5 bases). Sample: peripheral blood. The CDR3 spells CATTPNRLQETQYF. CDR3 bases: TGTGCCACCACTCCAAACAGGCTTCAAGAGACCCAGTACTTC.